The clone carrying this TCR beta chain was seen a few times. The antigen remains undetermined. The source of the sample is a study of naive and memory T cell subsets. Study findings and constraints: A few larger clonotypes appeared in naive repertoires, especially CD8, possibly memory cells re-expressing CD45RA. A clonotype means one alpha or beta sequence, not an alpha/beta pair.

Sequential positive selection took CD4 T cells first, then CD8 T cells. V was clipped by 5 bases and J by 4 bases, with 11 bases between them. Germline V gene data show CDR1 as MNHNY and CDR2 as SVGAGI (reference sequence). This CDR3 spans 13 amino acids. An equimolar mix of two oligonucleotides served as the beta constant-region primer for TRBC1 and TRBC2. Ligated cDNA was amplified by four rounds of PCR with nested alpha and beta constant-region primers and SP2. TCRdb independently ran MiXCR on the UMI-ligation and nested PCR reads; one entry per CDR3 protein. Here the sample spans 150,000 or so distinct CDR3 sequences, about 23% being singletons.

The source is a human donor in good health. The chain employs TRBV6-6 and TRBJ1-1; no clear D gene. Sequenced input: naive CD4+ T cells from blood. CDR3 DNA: TGTGCCAGCAGTGACCGGAGTGTCACTGAAGCTTTCTTT. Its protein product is CASSDRSVTEAFF.